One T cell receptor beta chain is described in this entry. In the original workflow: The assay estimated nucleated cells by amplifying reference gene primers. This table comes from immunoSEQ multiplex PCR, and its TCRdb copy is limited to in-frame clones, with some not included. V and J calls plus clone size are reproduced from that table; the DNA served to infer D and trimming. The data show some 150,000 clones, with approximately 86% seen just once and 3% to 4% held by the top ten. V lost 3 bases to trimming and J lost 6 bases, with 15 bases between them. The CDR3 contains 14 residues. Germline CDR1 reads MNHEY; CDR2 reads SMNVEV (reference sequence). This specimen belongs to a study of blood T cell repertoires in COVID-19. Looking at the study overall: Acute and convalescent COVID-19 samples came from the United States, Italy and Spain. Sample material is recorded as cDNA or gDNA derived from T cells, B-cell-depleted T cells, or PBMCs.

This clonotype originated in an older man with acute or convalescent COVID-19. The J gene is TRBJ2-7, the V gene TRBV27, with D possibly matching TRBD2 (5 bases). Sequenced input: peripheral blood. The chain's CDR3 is CASSFSSAVGEQYF. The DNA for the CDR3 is TGTGCCAGCAGTTTTAGTAGCGCCGTCGGCGAGCAGTACTTC.